A single sample is the source of the 17 T cell receptor beta chains below, sequenced in a study of cytomegalovirus exposure and HLA in healthy donors. Amplification used 60 Vbeta primers and 13 Jbeta primers. Sequenced by immunoSEQ multiplex PCR; TCRdb stores in-frame clones only, minus some. The table lists 250,000 to 350,000 clones, 85% to 90% of them singletons. The sample taken for sequencing was PBMCs. The source of these receptors is a woman aged 18-30 years in good health and CMV-seronegative.

This chain connects TRBV5-1 to TRBJ1-4, with D perhaps TRBD1 (6 bases). The V end was cut by 3 bases, the J end by 9 bases, with 18 bases between. The germline V gene encodes CDR1 SGHRS and CDR2 YFSETQ. The CDR3 is 15 residues long. CDR3 nucleotide sequence: TGCGCCAGCAGCTCGGAGGAGGACAGAGGGCAAAAACTGTTTTTT. Its protein is CASSSEEDRGQKLFF.

This sequence joins TRBV21-1 and TRBJ2-5; TRBD1, as called in the table, went unchecked against the DNA. Judging by the DNA end, TRBJ2-7 fits better; the J call may be wrong. TRBV21-1 is tagged as a pseudogene. The CDR3 is 13 residues long. CDR3 nucleotide sequence: TGTGCCAGCAGCAACGTACAGATCTACGAGCAGTACTTC. The encoded protein is CASSNVQIYEQYF.

The rearrangement joins TRBV7-6 to TRBJ1-3; perhaps TRBD1 as D (6 bases). Trimming pared 4 bases from V and 0 bases from J, leaving 7 bases between. The CDR3 runs 14 residues. Germline V lookup: CDR1 SGHVS, CDR2 FNYEAQ. DNA of the CDR3: TGTGCCAGCAGCTGGACAGTCTCTGGAAACACCATATATTTT. It specifies CASSWTVSGNTIYF.

This rearrangement joins TRBV19 to TRBJ2-5, with D maybe TRBD2 (5 bases). Trimming took off 7 bases at V and 4 bases at J, with 13 bases between the two ends. There are 13 residues in the CDR3. CDR1 and CDR2 from the germline V gene are LNHDA and SQIVND (reference sequence). The CDR3 region is CASTSRGRETQYF. Here the CDR3 DNA reads TGTGCCAGTACCTCTAGAGGGCGAGAGACCCAGTACTTC.

This clone has only one observation. The rearrangement uses TRBV19 and TRBJ2-5, with 9 bases lining up with TRBD1. The better agreement between TRBJ2-7 and the DNA end casts doubt on the J call. Germline-derived CDR1 and CDR2 are LNHDA and SQIVND (reference sequence). The CDR3 runs 16 residues. The CDR3 protein is CASSDYIGQGSYEQYF. In nucleotides, the CDR3 is TGTGCCAGTAGTGATTATATTGGACAGGGGTCCTACGAGCAGTACTTC.

The V call is TRBV6-1, the J call TRBJ1-5; maybe TRBD1 (6 bases). Trimming shortened V by 8 bases and J by 6 bases, and 11 bases separated the two germline ends. This CDR3 contains 12 residues. Germline V gives CDR1 MNHNS, CDR2 SASEGT. The CDR3 bases are TGTGCCAGCCGCCCAGGGGCTCAGCCCCAGCATTTT. Amino acid sequence: CASRPGAQPQHF.

In its sample, this clone was seen once. At one end the junction does not follow the germline gene, possibly because of a read error. CDR3 DNA sequence: TGTTCCAGCAGCTTTCAAGGGGCCATTGAAAAACTGTTTTTT. As protein: CSSSFQGAIEKLFF. The chain carries TRBV7-9 and TRBJ1-4; possible D gene TRBD1, 5 bases. Germline V gene sequence: CDR1 SEHNR, CDR2 FQNEAQ (reference sequence). This CDR3 has 14 amino acids.

The chain uses TRBV19 and TRBJ1-2; TRBD1 aligns across 7 bases. The CDR3 is made up of 15 amino acids. Germline trimming cut 4 bases from V and 2 bases from J; bases unmatched to any gene: 7. Germline loops: CDR1 LNHDA, CDR2 SQIVND (reference sequence). DNA for the CDR3: TGTGCCAGTAGTACCAGGGGGTCCCGGAACTATGGCTACACCTTC. As protein: CASSTRGSRNYGYTF.

This chain links TRBV4-2 with TRBJ2-1, with D perhaps matching TRBD1 (6 bases). The CDR3 consists of 16 residues. In germline, CDR1 is LGHNA, CDR2 YNFKEQ. Trimming took off 1 base at V and 0 bases at J, with 10 bases between the two ends. The DNA of the CDR3 is TGTGCCAGCAGCCAAGTTGGGGGCCTCTCCTACAATGAGCAGTTCTTC. As protein: CASSQVGGLSYNEQFF.

In this sample, this clone turned up once. CDR3 region: CASRQRLAEETQYF. CDR3 bases: TGTGCCAGCAGACAGAGGCTAGCTGAGGAGACCCAGTACTTC. The rearrangement links TRBV7-8 to TRBJ2-5, with D possibly matching TRBD2 (5 bases). Trimming took 6 bases from V and 5 from J, leaving 16 bases between them. Germline lookup yields CDR1 SGHVS and CDR2 FQNEAQ. CDR3 length equals 14 residues.

The V and J genes are TRBV2 and TRBJ2-1; 7 nucleotides line up with TRBD1. The CDR3 is 15 residues long. V trimming: 6 bases; J trimming: 2 bases; junction bases outside the gene matches: 7. CDR1 and CDR2 (germline): SNHLY, FYNNEI. CDR3 DNA sequence: TGTGCCAGCAGGCGGACAGGCGGTACCTACAATGAGCAGTTCTTC. It is translated as CASRRTGGTYNEQFF.

A word on this clone: At the DNA level, this CDR3 is encoded by other sequences in the same sample as well. This chain connects TRBV2 to TRBJ2-5; the D is unclear. CDR3 length equals 10 residues. CDR1 and CDR2 (germline): SNHLY, FYNNEI. V was clipped by 6 bases and J by 5 bases, with 4 bases between them. CDR3 sequence reads: CASSEETQYF. CDR3 bases: TGTGCCAGCAGCGAGGAGACCCAGTACTTC.

The chain combines TRBV4-1 with TRBJ2-1; unclear D gene. The germline V and J ends were trimmed by 8 bases and 9 bases, with 23 bases remaining between them. This CDR3 spans 15 amino acids. Germline V gives CDR1 MGHRA, CDR2 YSYEKL. The CDR3 bases are TGCGCCAGCTCCGTTTTTCAATCCGAGGCCTTTGAGCAGTTCTTC. Translated, it gives CASSVFQSEAFEQFF.

The chain links TRBV5-6 to TRBJ1-2; 10 bases are shared with TRBD1. Germline values: CDR1 SGHDT, CDR2 YYEEEE. With V trimmed by 3 bases and J by 0 bases, 11 bases remained unmatched. CDR3 length: 18 residues. This CDR3 reads CASSWVTDRGSSNYGYTF. The CDR3 DNA follows: TGTGCCAGCAGCTGGGTTACGGACAGGGGGAGTTCTAACTATGGCTACACCTTC.

This rearrangement joins TRBV19 to TRBJ1-1, with D unclear. The CDR3 loop spans 16 amino acids. V dropped 0 bases and J dropped 4 bases, with 15 bases sitting between them. The germline V gene encodes CDR1 LNHDA and CDR2 SQIVND (reference sequence). CDR3 in amino acids: CASSIDLSGRSTEAFF. The CDR3 nucleotides read TGTGCCAGTAGTATAGATCTATCGGGAAGGTCCACTGAAGCTTTCTTT.

The chain combines TRBV29-1 with TRBJ2-1; D unclear. The germline gives CDR1 SQVTM, CDR2 ANQGSEA. With 6 bases removed from V and 3 bases from J, the gap between germline ends came to 3 bases. The CDR3 consists of 10 residues. CDR3 in DNA: TGCAGCGTCAGCTACAATGAGCAGTTCTTC. This codes for CSVSYNEQFF.

The chain joins TRBV5-1 to TRBJ2-5; TRBD2 might be the D (5 bases). The assigned J gene may be wrong: the sequence end matches TRBJ2-7 better. This CDR3 is 14 amino acids long. Germline CDR1 and CDR2: SGHRS and YFSETQ. The CDR3 nucleotides read TGCGCCAGCAGCTGGACCGGGGAAGCCTACGAGCAGTACTTC. Amino acid sequence: CASSWTGEAYEQYF.